What follows are 5 T cell receptor beta chains derived from one specimen sequenced in a study of shared clonotypes between healthy human individuals. Produced via immunoSEQ multiplex PCR; TCRdb's table is partial and in-frame only. The sample includes around 1.6 million clones, approximately 98% of them seen just once. The sample taken for sequencing was naive CD4+ T cells sorted from blood. The subset here: CD45RA+ positively selected. The receptors stem from a young man in good health.

CDR3 in amino acids: CASSSTGELTEAFF. CDR3 in DNA: TGTGCCAGCAGTTCGACAGGCGAACTCACTGAAGCTTTCTTT. V usage is TRBV28 and J usage is TRBJ1-1, with a tentative D call TRBD1 (6 bases). The CDR3 runs 14 residues. Germline CDR1 is MDHEN and CDR2 is SYDVKM. The germline V and J ends were trimmed by 4 bases and 4 bases, with 13 bases remaining between them.

J is TRBJ1-3 and V is TRBV29-1; no clear D gene. CDR1 and CDR2 (germline): SQVTM, ANQGSEA. V lost 3 bases, J lost 3 bases, and 9 bases lay in between. The CDR3 has 13 amino acids. The CDR3 region is CSVDLGYGNTIYF. The CDR3 nucleotides are TGCAGCGTTGATCTGGGGTATGGAAACACCATATATTTT.

The genes are TRBV2 and TRBJ2-1; 9 positions match TRBD1. The CDR3 spans 14 residues. CDR1 and CDR2 from the germline V gene are SNHLY and FYNNEI. The V and J ends lost 6 bases and 3 bases, in that order; junction bases with no gene match: 3. The CDR3 DNA is TGTGCCAGCAGAAGACAGGGGGGCTACAATGAGCAGTTCTTC. Its translation: CASRRQGGYNEQFF.

The genes are TRBV4-3 and TRBJ2-7; TRBD2 might be the D (6 bases). Germline CDR1 is LGHNA and CDR2 is YSLEER. The V end lost 0 bases, the J end lost 6 bases, and 24 bases lay between the germline ends. The CDR3 spans 18 residues. The CDR3 here is CASSQDSWRAGRLSEQYF. CDR3 nucleotide sequence: TGCGCCAGCAGCCAAGATAGCTGGAGGGCAGGGCGTCTGAGCGAGCAGTACTTC.

The V gene is TRBV4-3, the J gene TRBJ2-7; a possible D gene is TRBD2 (5 bases). From germline, CDR1 is LGHNA and CDR2 YSLEER. The CDR3 is made up of 17 amino acids. Between the trimmed V and J ends, which lost 0 bases and 4 bases, there was a span of 19 bases. The CDR3 here is CASSQDLRSVFDYEQYF. The CDR3 nucleotides are TGCGCCAGCAGCCAAGATCTCCGTAGCGTCTTCGATTACGAGCAGTACTTC.